Following are 31 T cell receptor beta chains from one sample sequenced in a study of T cells in Graves' hyperthyroidism and ophthalmopathy. Amplification of TCR beta CDR3 regions used RNA as the template. First-round RT-PCR with HTBI primers amplified the TCR CDR3 region. TCRdb re-analysed the multiplex PCR reads in MiXCR, keeping a single row per CDR3 protein. The table lists more than 450,000 distinct CDR3 sequences, 13% to 15% of them singletons, with 11% to 15% in the top ten. The sample was blood. These receptors came from a woman between 40 and 55 years old with Graves' hyperthyroidism.

Worth noting for this clonotype: This may be a read error: a much more frequent sequence differs by one nucleotide. Since the CDR3 does not end with the conserved phenylalanine or tryptophan, this likely comes from a read error. This chain connects TRBV2 to TRBJ1-1, with 7 bases matching TRBD1. The CDR3 has 14 amino acids. CDR1 and CDR2 (germline): SNHLY, FYNNEI. V shed 4 bases and J 1 base; nucleotides not matched to a gene: 3. The CDR3: CASSVYRGNTEAFY. The CDR3 DNA is TGTGCCAGCAGTGTATACAGGGGGAACACTGAAGCTTTCTAT.

Comment on this clonotype: Germline and junction disagree at one end, which may indicate a read error. The chain has TRBV28 and TRBJ2-4, with D unclear. Germline-derived CDR1 and CDR2 are MDHEN and SYDVKM. The CDR3 is made up of 15 amino acids. The DNA for the CDR3 is TGTGCCAGCGGTTTGGCAGCACTAGCCAAAAACATTCAGTACTTC. Its protein product is CASGLAALAKNIQYF. Full variable domain (rest looked up from reference TRBV28 and TRBJ2-4): DVKVTQSSRYLVKRTGEKVFLECVQDMDHENMFWYRQDPGLGLRLIYFSYDVKMKEKGDIPEGYSVSREKKERFSLILESASTNQTSMYLCASGLAALAKNIQYFGAGTRLSVL.

This clonotype was detected many times. The rearrangement joins TRBV7-9 to TRBJ2-5; TRBD1 matches at 7 bases. V lost 5 bases to trimming and J lost 3 bases; unmatched junction nucleotides: 12. The CDR3 spans 16 residues. CDR1 and CDR2 (germline): SEHNR, FQNEAQ (reference sequence). This CDR3 is CASSIVTGSLKETQYF. As DNA, the CDR3 is TGTGCCAGCAGCATAGTGACAGGGAGCTTAAAAGAGACCCAGTACTTC. Filled out from reference TRBV7-9 and TRBJ2-5, the complete variable domain reads DTGVSQNPRHKITKRGQNVTFRCDPISEHNRLYWYRQTLGQGPEFLTYFQNEAQLEKSRLLSDRFSAERPKGSFSTLEIQRTEQGDSAMYLCASSIVTGSLKETQYFGPGTRLLVL.

This clonotype appeared many times. J is TRBJ1-2 and V is TRBV28, with D perhaps matching TRBD1 (5 bases). The CDR3 has 15 amino acids. Germline lookup yields CDR1 MDHEN and CDR2 SYDVKM. The V and J ends lost 1 base and 4 bases respectively, with 13 bases between them. The CDR3, as DNA: TGTGCCAGCAGTTTATCTGGCCAGGGATCCTATGGCTACACCTTC. Translation gives CASSLSGQGSYGYTF.

This clonotype was observed at least ten times. The V call is TRBV11-3, the J call TRBJ1-3; D not resolved. Per the germline V gene, CDR1 is SGHNT and CDR2 is YENEEA. V was trimmed by 0 bases and J by 4 bases, leaving 10 bases between them. CDR3 size: 15 residues. CDR3 protein: CASSLDSRQGNTIYF. CDR3 nucleotides: TGTGCCAGCAGCTTAGATTCGAGACAAGGAAACACCATATATTTT.

A word on this clonotype: A much more abundant neighbour one base away suggests this may be a read error. The chain is built from TRBV12-3 or TRBV12-4 and TRBJ1-2; 11 nucleotides agree with TRBD1. The CDR3 runs to 14 residues. Losses at the gene ends were 5 bases for V and 4 bases for J; bases not matched to a gene: 3. The CDR3 reads CASSGDRGSYGYTF. The DNA for the CDR3 is TGTGCCAGCAGTGGGGACAGGGGGAGCTATGGCTACACCTTC.

This clonotype was recorded at least ten times. The rearrangement joins TRBV6-1 to TRBJ2-5, with a weak D call TRBD2 (6 bases). CDR1 MNHNS and CDR2 SASEGT come from the germline V gene. Trimming shortened V by 7 bases and J by 0 bases, and 9 bases separated the two germline ends. The CDR3 is 13 residues long. CDR3 DNA: TGTGCCAGCACGGGGAGGAACCAAGAGACCCAGTACTTC. The encoded protein is CASTGRNQETQYF.

This chain uses TRBV20-1 with TRBJ2-1, with a possible D match to TRBD2 (6 bases). Germline CDR1 reads DFQATT; CDR2 reads SNEGSKA (reference sequence). Trimming pared 0 bases from V and 7 bases from J, leaving 19 bases between. This CDR3 contains 16 residues. In DNA form, the CDR3 reads TGCAGTGCTAGAGATACTCGGAGGGCCGGATCAAATGAGCAGTTCTTC. Amino acid sequence: CSARDTRRAGSNEQFF.

In this sample, this clonotype turned up once. A much larger clone lies one base from this, so it may be a read error. The rearrangement joins TRBV12-3 or TRBV12-4 to TRBJ1-5; D perhaps matches TRBD1 (6 bases). The ends were cut back, 6 bases at V and 2 bases at J, with 17 bases in the middle. The CDR3 runs 16 residues. This CDR3 reads CASSPTGSRGNQPQHF. CDR3 nucleotide sequence: TGTGCCAGCAGCCCTACAGGGAGTAGGGGCAATCAGCCCCAGCATTTT.

The chain joins TRBV12-3 or TRBV12-4 to TRBJ2-7, with 9 bases identical to TRBD1. V dropped 2 bases and J dropped 5; count of bases not matched to a gene: 7. This CDR3 contains 15 residues. In nucleotides, the CDR3 is TGTGCCAGCAGTTTATTAGGGACAGGGAACGACGAGCAGTACTTC. This encodes CASSLLGTGNDEQYF.

In its sample, this clonotype was seen many times. The V gene is TRBV20-1, the J gene TRBJ1-5, with unresolved D. The V end was cut by 2 bases, the J end by 7 bases, with 15 bases between. The CDR3 sequence is 14 residues long. Germline CDR1 reads DFQATT; CDR2 reads SNEGSKA (reference sequence). CDR3 residues: CSARNSVGEQPQHF. CDR3 in DNA: TGCAGTGCTAGAAATTCCGTTGGGGAACAGCCCCAGCATTTT.

This clonotype has more than one count but fewer than ten. The CDR3: CASSYDLRGSKHEQFF. CDR3 nucleotides: TGTGCCAGCAGTTACGATCTTAGAGGGTCCAAGCATGAGCAGTTCTTC. V is TRBV6-2 or TRBV6-3 and J is TRBJ2-1; tentatively, D is TRBD2 (5 bases). Germline V gene sequence: CDR1 MNHEY, CDR2 SVGEGT. The ends were cut back, 2 bases at V and 8 bases at J, with 19 bases in the middle. This CDR3 spans 16 amino acids.

The chain carries TRBV13 and TRBJ1-1; no clear D gene. Germline values: CDR1 PRHDT, CDR2 FYEKMQ (reference sequence). The germline V and J ends were trimmed by 3 bases and 5 bases, with 10 bases remaining between them. The CDR3 covers 13 residues. CDR3 DNA: TGTGCCAGCAGCTTGGTAATGGGAACTGAAGCTTTCTTT. This codes for CASSLVMGTEAFF. Combining the CDR3 with reference TRBV13 and TRBJ1-1 gives the whole variable domain AAGVIQSPRHLIKEKRETATLKCYPIPRHDTVYWYQQGPGQDPQFLISFYEKMQSDKGSIPDRFSAQQFSDYHSELNMSSLELGDSALYFCASSLVMGTEAFFGQGTRLTVV.

This clonotype appeared many times. The chain joins TRBV29-1 to TRBJ2-3; 10 bases map to TRBD1. Trimming at V came to 6 bases and at J to 1 base, leaving 7 bases not matched to a gene. The CDR3 covers 15 residues. Germline V CDR1 and CDR2: SQVTM, ANQGSEA. CDR3 DNA: TGCAGCGTAGGAGGGACAGGGGCTGGCACAGATACGCAGTATTTT. It translates to CSVGGTGAGTDTQYF.

Many counts were recorded for this clonotype. The genes are TRBV2 and TRBJ2-1; 9 nucleotides match TRBD1. The CDR3 runs 13 residues. V lost 7 bases to trimming and J lost 9 bases; unmatched junction nucleotides: 7. Germline-derived CDR1 and CDR2 are SNHLY and FYNNEI. The CDR3 DNA is TGTGCCAGCACCGGGGACAGGGCCGGTGAGCAGTTCTTC. Translation: CASTGDRAGEQFF.

Comments on this clonotype: A clone one base away is much larger, so this may be a read error. The conserved final phenylalanine or tryptophan is absent from the CDR3, which likely points to a read error. V gene TRBV30 combines with J gene TRBJ2-7, with TRBD1 as a possible D gene (5 bases). Germline-derived CDR1 and CDR2 are GTSNPN and SVGIG (reference sequence). CDR3 size: 13 residues. The V end lost 0 bases, the J end lost 3 bases, and 9 bases lay between the germline ends. CDR3 in amino acids: CAWSVGVVYEQYL. The CDR3 DNA reads TGTGCCTGGAGTGTAGGGGTAGTCTACGAGCAGTACCTC.

This rearrangement joins TRBV28 to TRBJ2-4, with 8 bases matching TRBD2. Germline trimming cut 7 bases from V and 7 bases from J; bases unmatched to any gene: 6. From germline, CDR1 is MDHEN and CDR2 SYDVKM. CDR3 length: 13 residues. Written as DNA, the CDR3 is TGTGCCAGCAAAAACGGGGGGGAGAACATTCAGTACTTC. Encoded protein: CASKNGGENIQYF.

This clonotype was observed a handful of times. V gene TRBV28 combines with J gene TRBJ2-2; D call uncertain. The CDR3 is made up of 15 amino acids. Germline-derived CDR1 and CDR2 are MDHEN and SYDVKM. The ends were cut back, 6 bases at V and 3 bases at J, with 14 bases in the middle. The CDR3 is CASSPRFPDTGELFF. The CDR3 DNA is TGTGCCAGCAGCCCCCGATTTCCAGACACCGGGGAGCTGTTTTTT.

The sample holds a few counts of this clonotype. The gene calls are TRBV5-1 and TRBJ2-5, with D possibly TRBD2 on 6 matching bases. This CDR3 has 15 amino acids. V shed 6 bases and J shed 2 bases, with 17 bases lying between them. Germline V CDR1 and CDR2: SGHRS, YFSETQ. The CDR3 loop reads CASTPGGTAQETQYF. The CDR3 nucleotides are TGCGCCAGCACCCCTGGCGGGACCGCACAAGAGACCCAGTACTTC.

This clonotype was detected many times. The chain employs TRBV20-1 and TRBJ2-3; 7 nucleotides align to TRBD1. The CDR3 covers 13 residues. Looked up from germline, CDR1 is DFQATT and CDR2 is SNEGSKA (reference sequence). The junction had 8 bases not matched to a gene; V was cut back by 6 bases and J by 5 bases. Written as DNA, the CDR3 is TGCAGTGCCAGTCGGGACAGCGGAGATACGCAGTATTTT. Its protein product is CSASRDSGDTQYF.

This clonotype was counted many times. The J gene is TRBJ2-6, the V gene TRBV12-3 or TRBV12-4; no clear D. V was pared by 0 bases and J by 0 bases, with 6 bases between. This CDR3 has 16 amino acids. CDR3 DNA sequence: TGTGCCAGCAGTTTAGCGTTCCTCTCTGGGGCCAACGTCCTGACTTTC. Protein: CASSLAFLSGANVLTF.

The table lists this clonotype with a count of one. The junction differs from germline at one of its ends, possibly a read error. This rearrangement joins TRBV27 to TRBJ1-4, with D possibly being TRBD1 (5 bases). This CDR3 is built from 14 residues. The germline V gene encodes CDR1 MNHEY and CDR2 SMNVEV (reference sequence). The CDR3 protein is CASSLKGWNGKLFF. For the CDR3, the DNA is TGTGCCAGCAGTTTAAAGGGGTGGAATGGAAAACTGTTTTTT.

In its sample, this clonotype was seen many times. V and J are TRBV2 and TRBJ2-5; unclear D gene. Germline CDR1 reads SNHLY; CDR2 reads FYNNEI. Between the trimmed V and J ends, which lost 0 bases and 5 bases, there was a span of 13 bases. This CDR3 spans 15 amino acids. As DNA, the CDR3 is TGTGCCAGCAGTGAAGCAGTCGGAGCCAGGGAGACCCAGTACTTC. It encodes CASSEAVGARETQYF. The whole variable domain, remainder taken from reference TRBV2 and TRBJ2-5, is EPEVTQTPSHQVTQMGQEVILRCVPISNHLYFYWYRQILGQKVEFLVSFYNNEISEKSEIFDDQFSVERPDGSNFTLKIRSTKLEDSAMYFCASSEAVGARETQYFGPGTRLLVL.

This clonotype was seen repeatedly, ten times or more. The chain employs TRBV5-1 and TRBJ2-7; D perhaps matches TRBD2 (6 bases). CDR1 SGHRS and CDR2 YFSETQ come from the germline V gene. Trimming left V 0 bases short and J 0 bases short, with 10 bases between. CDR3 length: 15 residues. CDR3 nucleotide sequence: TGCGCCAGCAGCTTGGATTTCGGGAGCTCCTACGAGCAGTACTTC. This sequence encodes CASSLDFGSSYEQYF.

This clonotype showed up just a few times. CDR3 DNA: TGTGCCTGGAGTGGGATCGGGGACGAGCAGTACTTC. Translating gives CAWSGIGDEQYF. The V call is TRBV30, the J call TRBJ2-7; a weak D match, TRBD2 (5 bases). Trimming took off 1 base at V and 5 bases at J, with 9 bases between the two ends. Germline values: CDR1 GTSNPN, CDR2 SVGIG (reference sequence). The CDR3 extends over 12 amino acids.

This clonotype was seen at least ten times. J is TRBJ2-2 and V is TRBV12-3 or TRBV12-4; D uncertain. V lost 6 bases and J 0 bases, leaving 14 bases between the germline ends. The CDR3 extends over 16 amino acids. As DNA, the CDR3 is TGTGCCAGCAGGGTTACAGCTACTTCGAACACCGGGGAGCTGTTTTTT. Protein product: CASRVTATSNTGELFF.

The sample holds many counts of this clonotype. V gene TRBV20-1 combines with J gene TRBJ2-3; a weak D match, TRBD2 (6 bases). The CDR3 sequence is 14 residues long. Germline values: CDR1 DFQATT, CDR2 SNEGSKA (reference sequence). The V end lost 0 bases, the J end lost 5 bases, and 12 bases lay between the germline ends. The CDR3 DNA reads as TGCAGTGCTAGAGATGGAGAGGGAGGAGATACGCAGTATTTT. Amino acids: CSARDGEGGDTQYF.

The rearrangement joins TRBV20-1 to TRBJ1-1, with D perhaps TRBD1 (5 bases). Germline assignment: CDR1 DFQATT and CDR2 SNEGSKA (reference sequence). This CDR3 region has 13 residues. V dropped 6 bases and J dropped 2 bases, with 13 bases sitting between them. For the CDR3, the DNA is TGCAGTGCCCTAGGGGCCGCCAACACTGAAGCTTTCTTT. It yields the protein CSALGAANTEAFF.

This clonotype was seen at least ten times. The V gene is TRBV7-2, the J gene TRBJ2-1, with TRBD2 identical over 8 bases. The V gene end was trimmed by 0 bases and the J gene end by 6 bases; junction bases not matched to a gene: 4. Per germline, CDR1 SGHTA and CDR2 FQGNSA. The CDR3 covers 15 residues. Here the CDR3 DNA reads TGTGCCAGCAGCTTAGCGGGACTAGTTACCAATGAGCAGTTCTTC. Translated, it gives CASSLAGLVTNEQFF.

The rearrangement joins TRBV9 to TRBJ1-1; no reliable D call. Looked up from germline, CDR1 is SGDLS and CDR2 is YYNGEE. The CDR3 covers 15 residues. Trimming removed 0 bases at V and 5 bases at J, with 14 bases between. This CDR3 reads CASSVGHPRQTEAFF. The CDR3 DNA sequence: TGTGCCAGCAGCGTAGGGCACCCCCGGCAGACTGAAGCTTTCTTT. Full variable domain (outside the CDR3, taken from reference TRBV9 and TRBJ1-1): DSGVTQTPKHLITATGQRVTLRCSPRSGDLSVYWYQQSLDQGLQFLIQYYNGEERAKGNILERFSAQQFPDLHSELNLSSLELGDSALYFCASSVGHPRQTEAFFGQGTRLTVV.

This clonotype was detected many times. This chain joins TRBV27 and TRBJ2-1; TRBD2 is a possible D gene (6 bases). V dropped 7 bases and J dropped 8 bases, with 24 bases sitting between them. The CDR3 spans 16 residues. Germline values: CDR1 MNHEY, CDR2 SMNVEV (reference sequence). This CDR3 is CASTFLEGLGGYEQFF. The CDR3, as DNA: TGTGCCAGCACCTTCCTTGAAGGACTGGGAGGCTATGAGCAGTTCTTC.